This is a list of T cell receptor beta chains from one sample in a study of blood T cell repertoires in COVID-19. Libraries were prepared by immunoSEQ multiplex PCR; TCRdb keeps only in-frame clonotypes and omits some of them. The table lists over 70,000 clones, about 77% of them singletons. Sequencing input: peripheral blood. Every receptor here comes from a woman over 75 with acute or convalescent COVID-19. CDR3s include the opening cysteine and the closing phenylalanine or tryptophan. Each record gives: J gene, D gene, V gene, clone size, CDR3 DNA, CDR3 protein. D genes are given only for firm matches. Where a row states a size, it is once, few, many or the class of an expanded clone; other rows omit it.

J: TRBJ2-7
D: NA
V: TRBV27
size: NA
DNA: TGTGCCAGCAGTTTATTTTCGGGACACCTCTACGAGCAGTACTTC
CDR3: CASSLFSGHLYEQYF

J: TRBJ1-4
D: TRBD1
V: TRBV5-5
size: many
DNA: TGTGCCAGCAGCCCGGGACAGATTGGTGAAAAACTGTTTTTT
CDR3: CASSPGQIGEKLFF

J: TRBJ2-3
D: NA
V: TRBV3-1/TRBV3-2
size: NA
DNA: TGTGCCAGCAGCCAAGACAGGGGTCCCCTCACAGATACGCAGTATTTT
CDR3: CASSQDRGPLTDTQYF

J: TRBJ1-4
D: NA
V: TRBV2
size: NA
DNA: TGTGCCAGCTCCATCGACATGACAACTAATGAAAAACTGTTTTTT
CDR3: CASSIDMTTNEKLFF

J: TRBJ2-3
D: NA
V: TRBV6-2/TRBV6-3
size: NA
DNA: TGTGCCAGCAGTTACAACGGCGATCCGGGAGAGTGGTCAGATACGCAGTATTTT
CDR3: CASSYNGDPGEWSDTQYF

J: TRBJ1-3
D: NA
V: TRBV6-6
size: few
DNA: TGTGCCAGCAGTTACGAGCAGGGGCGAGGAAACACCATATATTTT
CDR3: CASSYEQGRGNTIYF

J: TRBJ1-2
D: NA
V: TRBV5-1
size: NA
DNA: TGCGCCACCTCCCCCACAGGGTCTAACTATGGCTACACCTTC
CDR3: CATSPTGSNYGYTF

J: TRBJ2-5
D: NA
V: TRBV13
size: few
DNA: TGTGCCAGCAGGGACAGTCTCCACCAAGAGACCCAGTACTTC
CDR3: CASRDSLHQETQYF

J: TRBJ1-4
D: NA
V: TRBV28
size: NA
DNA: TGTGCCAGCAGTTTACCCAACTCCATGAATAATGAAAAACTGTTTTTT
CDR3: CASSLPNSMNNEKLFF

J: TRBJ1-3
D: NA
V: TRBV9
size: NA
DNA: TGTGCCAGCAGCGTGGGCGGACAGTTCTACTCTGGAAACACCATATATTTT
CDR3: CASSVGGQFYSGNTIYF

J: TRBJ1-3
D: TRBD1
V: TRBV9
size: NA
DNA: TGTGCCAGCAGCGTAGAGGGACAGGGGTTGGCGGACACCATATATTTT
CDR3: CASSVEGQGLADTIYF

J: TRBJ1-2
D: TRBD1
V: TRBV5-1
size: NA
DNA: TGCGCCAGCAGCCTCGGGACAGGGGAGGGCTACACCTTC
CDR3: CASSLGTGEGYTF

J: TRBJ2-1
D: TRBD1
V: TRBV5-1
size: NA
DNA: TGCGCCAGCAGCTTGGCCGAAAGGGGTCAGGGGGTTGAGTTCTTC
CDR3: CASSLAERGQGVEFF

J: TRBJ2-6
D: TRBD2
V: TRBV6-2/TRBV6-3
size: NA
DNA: TGTGCCAGCACCCCTTACGGGGGGGTCTTCTCTGGGGCCAACGTCCTGACTTTC
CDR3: CASTPYGGVFSGANVLTF

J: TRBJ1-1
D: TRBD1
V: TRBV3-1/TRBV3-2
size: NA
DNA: TGTGCCAGCAGCCAATCCGGGACAGGGAACACTGAAGCTTTCTTT
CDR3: CASSQSGTGNTEAFF

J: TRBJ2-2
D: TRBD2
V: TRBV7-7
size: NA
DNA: TGTGCTACCGGCGGACTAGCGGGCTACCAAGGGACCGGGGAGCTGTTTTTT
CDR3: CATGGLAGYQGTGELFF

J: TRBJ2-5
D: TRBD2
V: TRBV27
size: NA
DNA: TGTGCCAGCAGCCGATGGGTAGCGGGAGAAGAGACCCAGTACTTC
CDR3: CASSRWVAGEETQYF

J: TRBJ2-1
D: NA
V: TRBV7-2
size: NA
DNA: TGTGCCAGCAGCTTAGGGTTTCTGGGCGATGAGCAGTTCTTC
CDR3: CASSLGFLGDEQFF

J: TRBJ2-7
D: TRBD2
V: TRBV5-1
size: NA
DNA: TGCGCCAGCAGCTTTAGCCTTAGCGGGGCGGGGGAGCAGTACTTC
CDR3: CASSFSLSGAGEQYF

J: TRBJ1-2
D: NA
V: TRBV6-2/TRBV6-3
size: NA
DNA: TGTGCCAGCAGTTACCCGGACTATGGCTACACCTTC
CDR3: CASSYPDYGYTF

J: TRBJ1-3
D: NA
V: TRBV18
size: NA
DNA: TGTGCCAGCTCACCACCGAGTGGAGGTTTCGGAAACACCATATATTTT
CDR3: CASSPPSGGFGNTIYF

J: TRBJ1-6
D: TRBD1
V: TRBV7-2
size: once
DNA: TGTGCCAGCAGCTTACAGGGGGCGACCTATAATTCACCCCTCCACTTT
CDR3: CASSLQGATYNSPLHF

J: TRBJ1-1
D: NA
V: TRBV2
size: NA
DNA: TGTGCCACAAGACAACAGGGTATAGGACCTGAAGCTTTCTTT
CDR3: CATRQQGIGPEAFF

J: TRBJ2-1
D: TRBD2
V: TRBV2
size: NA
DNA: TGTGCCAGCAGTGGGACTAGCGCTTACAATGAGCAGTTCTTC
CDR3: CASSGTSAYNEQFF

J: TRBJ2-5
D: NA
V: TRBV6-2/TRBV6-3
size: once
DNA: TGTGCCAGCAGTTACTCGAGGGCGGTCAGAGAGACCCAGTACTTC
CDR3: CASSYSRAVRETQYF

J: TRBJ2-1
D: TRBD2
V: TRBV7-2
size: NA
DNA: TGTGCCAGCAGCGCGGGACTAGCGGGAGACACTGAGCAGTTCTTC
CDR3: CASSAGLAGDTEQFF

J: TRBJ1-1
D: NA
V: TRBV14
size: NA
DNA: TGTGCCAGCAGTTTCTCGGGGAACACTGAAGCTTTCTTT
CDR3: CASSFSGNTEAFF

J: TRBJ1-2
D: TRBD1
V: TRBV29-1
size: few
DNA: TGCAGCGTGGGAACCGGGACAGAATCCTTCTACACCTTC
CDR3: CSVGTGTESFYTF

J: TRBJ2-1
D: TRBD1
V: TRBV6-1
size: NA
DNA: TGTGCCAGCAGTGACGGGACAGTCCACAATGAGCAGTTCTTC
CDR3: CASSDGTVHNEQFF

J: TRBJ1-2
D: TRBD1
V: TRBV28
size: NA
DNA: TGTGCCAGCAGTTCCGGACAGGGCCCGATGGGCTACACCTTC
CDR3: CASSSGQGPMGYTF

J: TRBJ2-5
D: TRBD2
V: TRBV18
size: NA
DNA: TGTGCCAGCTCACGGAACCGACTAGCATCAGAGACCCAGTACTTC
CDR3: CASSRNRLASETQYF

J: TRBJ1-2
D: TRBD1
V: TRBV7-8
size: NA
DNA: TGTGCCAGCAGCCTCACGGGACAGGGGGATGGCTACACCTTC
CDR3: CASSLTGQGDGYTF

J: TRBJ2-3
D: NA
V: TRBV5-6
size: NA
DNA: TGTGCCAGCAGCTTGAAGTTCCGGCTAGCCGGAGATACGCAGTATTTT
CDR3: CASSLKFRLAGDTQYF

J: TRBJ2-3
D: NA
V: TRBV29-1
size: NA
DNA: TGCAGCGTTGAAGATTGGGCAGCTAACACAGATACGCAGTATTTT
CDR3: CSVEDWAANTDTQYF

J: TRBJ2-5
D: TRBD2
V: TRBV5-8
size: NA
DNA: TGTGCCAGCAGACTGAGCGGGACGTTCCTGGAGACCCAGTACTTC
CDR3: CASRLSGTFLETQYF

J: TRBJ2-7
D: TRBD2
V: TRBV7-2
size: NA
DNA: TGTGCCAGCAGCTTAAGCGGGAGCCGCGAGCAGTACTTC
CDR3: CASSLSGSREQYF

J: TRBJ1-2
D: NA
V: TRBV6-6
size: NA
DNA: TGTGCCAGCAGTAGTCAGGGTAGGGATGGCTACACCTTC
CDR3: CASSSQGRDGYTF

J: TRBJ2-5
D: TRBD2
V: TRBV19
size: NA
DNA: TGTGCCAGTAGTATGGTATTAGCGGGATCTCGGGTCCAAGAGACCCAGTACTTC
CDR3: CASSMVLAGSRVQETQYF

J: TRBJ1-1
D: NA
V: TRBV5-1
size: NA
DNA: TGCGCCAGCAGCGCAACAGGGAGCACTGAAGCTTTCTTT
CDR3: CASSATGSTEAFF

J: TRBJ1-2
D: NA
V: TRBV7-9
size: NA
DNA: TGTGCCAGCAGCTTAGTAAACAGAAATGGCTACACCTTC
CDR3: CASSLVNRNGYTF

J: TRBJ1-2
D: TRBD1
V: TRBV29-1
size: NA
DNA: TGCAGCGTTGCCGGGACAGTTTATGGCTACACCTTC
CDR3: CSVAGTVYGYTF

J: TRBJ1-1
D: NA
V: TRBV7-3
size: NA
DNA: TGTGCCAGCGGGAGGGGAATGAACACTGAAGCTTTCTTT
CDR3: CASGRGMNTEAFF

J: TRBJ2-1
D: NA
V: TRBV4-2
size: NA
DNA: TGTGCCAGCAGCCAAGAGTGGGCAGGGGAAGCTGCGGAATTCTTC
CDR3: CASSQEWAGEAAEFF

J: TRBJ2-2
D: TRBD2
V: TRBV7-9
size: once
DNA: TGTGCCAGCAGCTTAGCCCGGGGGAGGGCCGGGGAGCTGTTTTTT
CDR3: CASSLARGRAGELFF